These 6 T cell receptor beta chains share one sample of origin, sequenced in a study of T cell changes during pregnancy in multiple sclerosis. Libraries were prepared by immunoSEQ multiplex PCR; TCRdb keeps only in-frame clonotypes and omits some of them. Of fewer than 50,000 clones in the sample, almost 95% were seen once. The source was CD8+ T cells from peripheral blood mononuclear cells, collected in the first trimester of pregnancy. The receptors were sampled from a female donor with multiple sclerosis, enrolled in a pregnancy study.

The chain has TRBV7-3 and TRBJ2-7; TRBD2 is a possible D gene (5 bases). This CDR3 comprises 15 residues. V lost 0 bases and J lost 0, with 9 bases in between. Germline loops: CDR1 SGHTA, CDR2 FQGTGA. The CDR3 DNA is TGTGCCAGCAGCTTAACGTCGGGAAACTCCTACGAGCAGTACTTC. Translation gives CASSLTSGNSYEQYF.

V and J are TRBV29-1 and TRBJ1-2; the D gene is possibly TRBD1 (6 bases). Germline V CDR1 and CDR2: SQVTM, ANQGSEA. CDR3 size: 12 residues. Trimming pared 7 bases from V and 0 bases from J, leaving 9 bases between. In nucleotides, the CDR3 is TGCAGCGCATGGACAGCTAACTATGGCTACACCTTC. Translated: CSAWTANYGYTF.

The rearrangement links TRBV7-9 to TRBJ2-7, with D possibly TRBD1 on 6 matching bases. The germline gives CDR1 SEHNR, CDR2 FQNEAQ (reference sequence). V was cut by 3 bases and J by 5 bases, with 14 bases left in between. The CDR3 is 14 amino acids. CDR3 sequence (DNA): TGTGCCAGCAGCTTGACAGGAGGTATGAACGAGCAGTACTTC. Amino acid sequence: CASSLTGGMNEQYF.

The rearrangement links TRBV27 to TRBJ1-5; D uncertain. V was pared by 4 bases and J by 0 bases, with 7 bases between. From germline, CDR1 is MNHEY and CDR2 SMNVEV (reference sequence). The CDR3 consists of 14 residues. The CDR3: CASSSGSSNQPQHF. DNA of the CDR3: TGTGCCAGCAGTTCCGGGAGTAGCAATCAGCCCCAGCATTTT.

V is TRBV27 and J is TRBJ2-1; unclear D gene. This CDR3 spans 14 amino acids. The V gene lost 5 bases and the J gene lost 8 bases, with 16 bases spanning the gap. Germline V gene lookup returns CDR1 MNHEY and CDR2 SMNVEV (reference sequence). The DNA of the CDR3 is TGTGCCAGCAGTGCCCTCCTCCAAAGCTATGAGCAGTTCTTC. It specifies CASSALLQSYEQFF.

The chain couples TRBV7-6 to TRBJ1-3, with TRBD1 matching over 8 bases. The trim removed 1 base at V and 4 bases at J, leaving 12 bases unmatched. CDR1 SGHVS and CDR2 FNYEAQ come from the germline V gene. The CDR3 length is 18 residues. DNA for the CDR3: TGTGCCAGCAGCTTAGATATCCTGGCGGGACAGGAAGGAAACACCATATATTTT. This gives the protein CASSLDILAGQEGNTIYF. Full variable domain (outside the CDR3, taken from reference TRBV7-6 and TRBJ1-3): GAGVSQSPRYKVTKRGQDVALRCDPISGHVSLYWYRQALGQGPEFLTYFNYEAQQDKSGLPNDRFSAERPEGSISTLTIQRTEQRDSAMYRCASSLDILAGQEGNTIYFGEGSWLTVV.